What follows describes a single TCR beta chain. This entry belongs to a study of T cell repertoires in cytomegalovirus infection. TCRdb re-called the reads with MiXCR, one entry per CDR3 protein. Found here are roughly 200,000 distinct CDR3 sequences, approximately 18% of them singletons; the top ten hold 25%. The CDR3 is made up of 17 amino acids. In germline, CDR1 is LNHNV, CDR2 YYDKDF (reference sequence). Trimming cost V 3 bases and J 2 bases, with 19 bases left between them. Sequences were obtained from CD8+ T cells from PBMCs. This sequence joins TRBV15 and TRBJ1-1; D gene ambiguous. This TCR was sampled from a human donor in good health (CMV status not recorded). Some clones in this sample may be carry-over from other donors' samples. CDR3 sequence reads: CATSSFLSGPRNTEAFF. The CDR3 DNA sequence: TGTGCCACCAGCAGTTTTTTATCGGGTCCCCGTAACACTGAAGCTTTCTTT.